This TCR beta chain was captured in a study of OX40 agonist ivuxolimab in advanced cancers. Per germline, CDR1 SGHTA and CDR2 FQGNSA. Between the trimmed V and J ends, which lost 5 bases and 5 bases, there was a span of 22 bases. CDR3 length equals 16 residues. A note on this clone: Its specificity is not known.

Data came from immunoSEQ multiplex PCR; TCRdb stores just in-frame clones and leaves some out. The table shows some 80,000 clones, with approximately 89% occurring only once. Study-wide points: Expanded clones were, on average, more numerous in CD8+ T cells than in CD4+.

V is TRBV7-2 and J is TRBJ2-7; the D gene is possibly TRBD2 (7 bases). The material was CD4+ or CD8+ T cells sorted from blood, obtained in a trial of the OX40 agonist ivuxolimab. This sequence originates from an adult with an advanced solid tumor such as melanoma, head and neck, liver or kidney cancer. The CDR3 protein is CASSPAGVGGIHEQYF. CDR3 coding DNA: TGTGCCAGCAGCCCCGCGGGGGTAGGGGGAATCCACGAGCAGTACTTC.